This T cell receptor (beta chain) stems from a study of blood T cell repertoires in COVID-19. Study summary: Collection of acute and convalescent COVID-19 samples took place in the United States, Italy and Spain. T cells, B-cell-depleted T cells, or PBMCs provided the cDNA or gDNA that served as material.

Trimming at V came to 1 base and at J to 4 bases, leaving 6 bases not matched to a gene. The germline V gene encodes CDR1 MNHEY and CDR2 SMNVEV (reference sequence). This CDR3 has 17 amino acids. Original handling: Using reference gene primer amplification, nucleated cell counts were estimated. Generated by immunoSEQ multiplex PCR, the TCRdb table keeps only in-frame clones and is missing some. That table gives V, J and clone size, and the DNA gave D and trimming. The sample holds 160,000 or so clones, about 92% seen once. V usage is TRBV27 and J usage is TRBJ2-3, with 12 bases aligning to TRBD2. This sequence was found in a man aged 55 to 70 with active or convalescent COVID-19. Sequenced sample: peripheral blood. The CDR3 here is CASSLLRLAGGPDTQYF. The CDR3 DNA reads as TGTGCCAGCAGTTTATTGAGGCTAGCGGGGGGGCCAGATACGCAGTATTTT.